This T cell receptor beta chain was captured in a study of blood T cell repertoires in COVID-19. Study in general: COVID-19 samples collected from the United States, Italy and Spain covered acute and convalescent phases. Sources were T cells, B-cell-depleted T cells, or PBMCs; the material itself was cDNA or gDNA.

Losses at the gene ends were 3 bases for V and 8 bases for J; bases not matched to a gene: 19. From germline, CDR1 is SGDLS and CDR2 YYNGEE. The CDR3 contains 18 residues. In the original processing: Reference gene primer amplification yielded estimated nucleated cell counts. The protocol was immunoSEQ multiplex PCR, while the TCRdb copy is restricted to in-frame clones and leaves out a portion. V, J and clone size reflect that table, while D and trimming were determined from the DNA. The table has 280,000 or so clones, 88% seen once. Sequences were obtained from peripheral blood. This TCR was recovered from a man between 18 and 35 years old with active or convalescent COVID-19. V usage is TRBV9 and J usage is TRBJ2-1; TRBD1 aligns across 8 bases. The CDR3 sequence is CASSARWTGSNQPDEQFF. Here the CDR3 DNA reads TGTGCCAGCAGCGCCCGATGGACAGGGTCGAACCAACCGGATGAGCAGTTCTTC. Drawing the rest from reference TRBV9 and TRBJ2-1, the complete variable domain is DSGVTQTPKHLITATGQRVTLRCSPRSGDLSVYWYQQSLDQGLQFLIQYYNGEERAKGNILERFSAQQFPDLHSELNLSSLELGDSALYFCASSARWTGSNQPDEQFFGPGTRLTVL.